This T cell receptor beta chain stems from a study of T cells in Graves' hyperthyroidism and ophthalmopathy. This clonotype was recorded at least ten times. Its antigen is unknown. Regarding the study as a whole: Most clonotypes expanded in thyroid above 0.001 were likewise present in blood.

Drawn at first hyperthyroidism diagnosis, the blood sample preceded any ophthalmopathy symptoms. TCR beta CDR3 regions were amplified from RNA. RT-PCR in the first round (using the HTBI primer set) targeted the TCR CDR3. MiXCR, applied by TCRdb to the multiplex PCR reads, yields one record per CDR3 protein. The sample lists more than 350,000 distinct CDR3 sequences, about 15% occurring once. Germline V gene lookup returns CDR1 MDHEN and CDR2 SYDVKM. The CDR3 is 18 amino acids. Trimming removed 7 bases at V and 0 bases at J, with 21 bases between. Sequencing was done on a sample of blood. The chain carries TRBV28 and TRBJ2-2; a weak D match, TRBD1 (5 bases). The TCR originated in a woman aged 30 to 39 with Graves' hyperthyroidism that later progressed to Graves' ophthalmopathy. The CDR3 DNA follows: TGTGCCAGCACCCCCGGACACTTTCTTCCCTCGAACACCGGGGAGCTGTTTTTT. Protein: CASTPGHFLPSNTGELFF.